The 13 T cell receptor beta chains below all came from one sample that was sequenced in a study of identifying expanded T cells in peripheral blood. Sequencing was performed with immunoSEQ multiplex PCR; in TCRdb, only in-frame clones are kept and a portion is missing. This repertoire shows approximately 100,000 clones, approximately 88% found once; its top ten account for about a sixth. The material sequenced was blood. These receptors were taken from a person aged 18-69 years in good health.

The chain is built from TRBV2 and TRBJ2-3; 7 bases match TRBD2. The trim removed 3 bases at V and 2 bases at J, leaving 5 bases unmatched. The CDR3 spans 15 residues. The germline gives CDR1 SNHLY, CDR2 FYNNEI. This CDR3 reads CASSESGAFTDTQYF. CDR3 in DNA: TGTGCCAGCAGTGAGAGCGGGGCCTTCACAGATACGCAGTATTTT.

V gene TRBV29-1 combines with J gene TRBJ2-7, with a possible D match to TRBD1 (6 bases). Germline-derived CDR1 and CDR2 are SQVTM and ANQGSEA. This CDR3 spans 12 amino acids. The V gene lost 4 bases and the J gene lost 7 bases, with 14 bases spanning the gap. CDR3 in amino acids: CSVVAGAHEQYF. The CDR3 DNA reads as TGCAGCGTTGTTGCAGGGGCGCATGAGCAGTACTTC.

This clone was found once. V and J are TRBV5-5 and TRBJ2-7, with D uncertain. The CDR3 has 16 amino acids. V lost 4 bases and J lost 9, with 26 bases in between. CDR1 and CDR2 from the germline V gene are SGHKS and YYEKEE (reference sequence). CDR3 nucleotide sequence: TGTGCCAGCAGCCCTGACACCAGCAACTTCGGTCTTCGGCAGTACTTC. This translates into CASSPDTSNFGLRQYF.

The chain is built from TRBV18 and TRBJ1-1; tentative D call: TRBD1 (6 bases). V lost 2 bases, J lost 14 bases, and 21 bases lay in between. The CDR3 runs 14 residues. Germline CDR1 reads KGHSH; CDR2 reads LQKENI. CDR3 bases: TGTGCCAGCTCACCAGGGTCACCGGGGCAGGGGATGTTCTTT. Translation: CASSPGSPGQGMFF. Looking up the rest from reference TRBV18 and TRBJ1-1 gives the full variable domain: NAGVMQNPRHLVRRRGQEARLRCSPMKGHSHVYWYRQLPEEGLKFMVYLQKENIIDESGMPKERFSAEFPKEGPSILRIQQVVRGDSAAYFCASSPGSPGQGMFFGQGTRLTVV.

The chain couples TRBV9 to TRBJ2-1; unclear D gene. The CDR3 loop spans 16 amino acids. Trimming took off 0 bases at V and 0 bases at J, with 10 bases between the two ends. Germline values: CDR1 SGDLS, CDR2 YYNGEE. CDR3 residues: CASSVDVRRSYNEQFF. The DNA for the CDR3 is TGTGCCAGCAGCGTAGACGTCCGTCGCTCCTACAATGAGCAGTTCTTC.

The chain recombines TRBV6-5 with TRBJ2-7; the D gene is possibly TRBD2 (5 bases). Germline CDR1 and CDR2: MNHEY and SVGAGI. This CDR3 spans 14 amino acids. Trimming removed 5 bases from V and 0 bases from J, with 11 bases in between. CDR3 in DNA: TGTGCCAGCAGTCGAGATCGGGACTCCTACGAGCAGTACTTC. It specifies CASSRDRDSYEQYF.

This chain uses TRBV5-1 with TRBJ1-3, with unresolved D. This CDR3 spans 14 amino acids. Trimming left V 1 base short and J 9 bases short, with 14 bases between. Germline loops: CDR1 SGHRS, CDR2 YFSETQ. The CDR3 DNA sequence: TGCGCCAGCAGCTTGTCCCTCGGGAGTGGCACCATATATTTT. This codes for CASSLSLGSGTIYF.

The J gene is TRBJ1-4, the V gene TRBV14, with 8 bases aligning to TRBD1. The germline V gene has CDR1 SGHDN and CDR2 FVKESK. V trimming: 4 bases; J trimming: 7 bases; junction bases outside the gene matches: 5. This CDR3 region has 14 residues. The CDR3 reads CASSPTGAGEKLFF. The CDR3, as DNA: TGTGCCAGCAGCCCGACAGGGGCGGGTGAAAAACTGTTTTTT.

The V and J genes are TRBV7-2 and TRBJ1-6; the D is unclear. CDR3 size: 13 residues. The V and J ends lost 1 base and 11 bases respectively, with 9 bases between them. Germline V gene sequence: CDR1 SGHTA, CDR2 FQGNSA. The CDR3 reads CASSLDPDTPLHF. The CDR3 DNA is TGTGCCAGCAGCTTAGACCCGGATACACCCCTCCACTTT.

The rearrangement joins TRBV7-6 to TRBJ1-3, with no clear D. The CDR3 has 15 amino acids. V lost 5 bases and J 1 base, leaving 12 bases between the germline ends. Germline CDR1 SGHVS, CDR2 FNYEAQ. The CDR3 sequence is CASSPDPGSGNTIYF. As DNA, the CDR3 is TGTGCCAGCAGCCCGGACCCGGGGTCTGGAAACACCATATATTTT.

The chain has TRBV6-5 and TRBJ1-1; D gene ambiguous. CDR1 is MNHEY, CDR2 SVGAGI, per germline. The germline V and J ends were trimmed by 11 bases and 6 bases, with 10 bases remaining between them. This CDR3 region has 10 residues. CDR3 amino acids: CAVWGAEAFF. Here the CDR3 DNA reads TGTGCCGTATGGGGTGCTGAAGCTTTCTTT.

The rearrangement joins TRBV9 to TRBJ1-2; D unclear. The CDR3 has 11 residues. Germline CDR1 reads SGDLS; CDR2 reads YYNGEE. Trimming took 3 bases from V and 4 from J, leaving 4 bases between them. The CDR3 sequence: CASSAGYGYTF. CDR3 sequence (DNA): TGTGCCAGCAGCGCGGGCTATGGCTACACCTTC.

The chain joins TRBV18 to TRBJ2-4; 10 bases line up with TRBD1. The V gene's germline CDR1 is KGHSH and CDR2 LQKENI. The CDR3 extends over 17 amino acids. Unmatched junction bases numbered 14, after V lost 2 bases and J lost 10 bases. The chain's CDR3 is CASSPSTGGPPDTIQYF. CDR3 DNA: TGTGCCAGCTCACCATCGACAGGGGGCCCTCCTGATACTATTCAGTACTTC.